The 28 T cell receptor beta chains in this list originate from one sample, sequenced in a study of shared clonotypes between healthy human individuals (dated by TCRdb to between 2020 and 2021). The library relied on the immunoSEQ multiplex PCR assay. TCRdb limited this immuneACCESS table to in-frame rearrangements with V and J called. A share of clones is missing; checked studies link under half to unresolved V genes, and the rest is unexplained. The sample data list roughly 590,000 clones, and 95% to 96% of these were observed just once. Around 0.11% of the sample lies in the top ten. CD8 naive samples were CD45RO-negative cells positively selected for CCR7, giving a CD45RA+CCR7+ population that excluded TemRA cells. The specimen was naive CD8+ T cells sorted from blood. Per the publication, the cell subset or site label means: CD45RA+CCR7+. The receptor set was obtained from a woman under 40 in good health.

The chain is built from TRBV27 and TRBJ1-1; D is unclear. Germline V gene data show CDR1 as MNHEY and CDR2 as SMNVEV (reference sequence). The V end lost 0 bases, the J end lost 6 bases, and 8 bases lay between the germline ends. The CDR3 is 13 residues long. CDR3 loop: CASSLSAGAEAFF. The CDR3 nucleotides are TGTGCCAGCAGTTTATCTGCTGGCGCTGAAGCTTTCTTT.

CDR3 loop: CASSEDRVYYEQYF. CDR3 DNA sequence: TGTGCCAGCAGTGAGGACAGGGTCTACTACGAGCAGTACTTC. J is TRBJ2-7 and V is TRBV6-1, with 8 nucleotides matching TRBD1. V lost 3 bases, J lost 3 bases, and 4 bases stayed unmatched. Germline values: CDR1 MNHNS, CDR2 SASEGT. The CDR3 contains 14 residues.

This chain uses TRBV27 with TRBJ2-7, with 7 bases lining up with TRBD1. Germline loops: CDR1 MNHEY, CDR2 SMNVEV (reference sequence). CDR3 length: 15 amino acids. V dropped 5 bases and J dropped 0; count of bases not matched to a gene: 7. CDR3 protein: CASSTSTGSSYEQYF. Written as DNA, the CDR3 is TGTGCCAGCAGTACCTCGACAGGGAGCTCCTACGAGCAGTACTTC.

The gene calls are TRBV4-1 and TRBJ2-1; D tentatively reads TRBD1 or TRBD2 (5 bases each). The CDR3 covers 17 residues. V shed 0 bases and J shed 7 bases, with 19 bases lying between them. CDR1 is MGHRA, CDR2 YSYEKL, per germline. The CDR3 DNA follows: TGCGCCAGCAGCCAAGAAGCGGCAGGACATATGGTTAATGAGCAGTTCTTC. It encodes CASSQEAAGHMVNEQFF.

The chain recombines TRBV9 with TRBJ2-7; tentatively, D is TRBD2 (5 bases). The V end was cut by 0 bases, the J end by 3 bases, with 13 bases between. The CDR3 sequence is 15 residues long. Per germline, CDR1 SGDLS and CDR2 YYNGEE. The CDR3 protein is CASSVEGSQHYEQYF. For the CDR3, the DNA is TGTGCCAGCAGCGTAGAAGGGAGTCAGCACTACGAGCAGTACTTC.

This rearrangement joins TRBV9 to TRBJ1-2; 7 bases map to TRBD1. CDR3 size: 15 residues. Germline trimming cut 3 bases from V and 2 bases from J; bases unmatched to any gene: 7. Germline V gene lookup returns CDR1 SGDLS and CDR2 YYNGEE. The CDR3 sequence is CASSGWDSLNYGYTF. The CDR3 DNA reads TGTGCCAGCAGCGGCTGGGACAGCCTGAACTATGGCTACACCTTC. Based on the CDR3 plus reference TRBV9 and TRBJ1-2, the full variable domain is DSGVTQTPKHLITATGQRVTLRCSPRSGDLSVYWYQQSLDQGLQFLIQYYNGEERAKGNILERFSAQQFPDLHSELNLSSLELGDSALYFCASSGWDSLNYGYTFGSGTRLTVV.

The rearrangement links TRBV5-3 to TRBJ1-1; D ambiguous. TRBV5-3 qualifies as an ORF whose function is uncertain. The CDR3 is made up of 15 amino acids. V was trimmed by 3 bases and J by 0 bases, leaving 12 bases between them. DNA for the CDR3: TGTGCCAGAAGCTCGACCACCGAGGTGAACACTGAAGCTTTCTTT. It encodes CARSSTTEVNTEAFF.

This clone was observed once. This chain links TRBV5-6 with TRBJ2-1; 10 bases are a match to TRBD2. CDR3 size: 15 residues. CDR1 and CDR2 from the germline V gene are SGHDT and YYEEEE. The J segment lost 5 bases and the V segment lost 0 bases, leaving 2 bases of the junction unmatched. CDR3 DNA: TGTGCCAGCAGCTTGGGGACTAGCGGTAACAATGAGCAGTTCTTC. Translated: CASSLGTSGNNEQFF.

DNA of the CDR3: TGTGCCAGCAGCCGAGGGATTAGCGGGGGTCCTGGGAACACAGATACGCAGTATTTT. This codes for CASSRGISGGPGNTDTQYF. J is TRBJ2-3 and V is TRBV5-6, with 9 bases lining up with TRBD2. The CDR3 has 19 residues. Trimming took 4 bases from V and 2 from J; bases not matched to a gene: 17. Germline V gene data show CDR1 as SGHDT and CDR2 as YYEEEE.

This chain connects TRBV27 to TRBJ2-7; D may be TRBD2 (6 bases). CDR1 MNHEY and CDR2 SMNVEV come from the germline V gene (reference sequence). V shed 2 bases and J shed 4 bases, with 15 bases lying between them. The CDR3 sequence is 15 residues long. CDR3 sequence: CASSLERAQVYEQYF. The CDR3 DNA sequence: TGTGCCAGCAGTTTAGAGCGGGCTCAGGTGTACGAGCAGTACTTC.

The sample holds one count of this clone. The rearrangement links TRBV4-2 to TRBJ2-1; D is unresolved. The V end was cut by 0 bases, the J end by 10 bases, with 7 bases between. CDR1 is LGHNA, CDR2 YNFKEQ, per germline. This CDR3 has 12 residues. The CDR3 DNA follows: TGTGCCAGCAGCCAAGAAGACTTGGAGCAGTTCTTC. Translated, it gives CASSQEDLEQFF.

There are a few counts of this clone. The chain's CDR3 is CASSQEEKIPEAFF. The CDR3 coding sequence is TGCGCCAGCAGCCAAGAAGAGAAAATCCCTGAAGCTTTCTTT. The chain recombines TRBV4-1 with TRBJ1-1; D unresolved. Germline assignment: CDR1 MGHRA and CDR2 YSYEKL. V was cut by 0 bases and J by 6 bases, with 11 bases left in between. The CDR3 contains 14 residues.

This clone has only one observation. The rearrangement joins TRBV27 to TRBJ2-2, with no clear D. V lost 3 bases and J lost 3, with 14 bases in between. Germline CDR1 MNHEY, CDR2 SMNVEV (reference sequence). This CDR3 has 16 residues. This CDR3 reads CASSFVSNRDTGELFF. CDR3 DNA: TGTGCCAGCAGTTTCGTGAGCAATAGGGACACCGGGGAGCTGTTTTTT.

The CDR3 protein is CASSMYRGDIQETQYF. CDR3 nucleotides: TGTGCCAGTAGTATGTACAGGGGGGACATCCAAGAGACCCAGTACTTC. The rearrangement uses TRBV19 and TRBJ2-5; 8 bases align to TRBD1. Germline V lookup: CDR1 LNHDA, CDR2 SQIVND (reference sequence). V was clipped by 3 bases and J by 1 base; unmatched bases: 7. The CDR3 contains 16 residues.

The chain combines TRBV27 with TRBJ2-7, with D possibly being TRBD1 or TRBD2 (5 bases each). Trimming shortened V by 8 bases and J by 3 bases, and 11 bases separated the two germline ends. CDR1 is MNHEY, CDR2 SMNVEV, per germline (reference sequence). CDR3 length: 12 residues. CDR3 in DNA: TGTGCCAGCCGGGGCTCCCACTACGAGCAGTACTTC. Translation: CASRGSHYEQYF.

V gene TRBV6-1 combines with J gene TRBJ2-1, with 13 bases that match TRBD2. CDR1 and CDR2 from the germline V gene are MNHNS and SASEGT. The V gene end was trimmed by 2 bases and the J gene end by 6 bases; junction bases not matched to a gene: 1. CDR3 length: 15 amino acids. CDR3 in amino acids: CASSETSGRANEQFF. CDR3 in DNA: TGTGCCAGCAGTGAAACTAGCGGGAGGGCCAATGAGCAGTTCTTC.

The CDR3: CASSQRTQGRPDTEAFF. The CDR3 DNA reads TGCGCCAGCAGCCAACGTACTCAGGGACGGCCTGACACTGAAGCTTTCTTT. The chain is built from TRBV4-1 and TRBJ1-1; maybe TRBD1 (5 bases). From germline, CDR1 is MGHRA and CDR2 YSYEKL. V lost 2 bases to trimming and J lost 3 bases, with 19 bases between them. This CDR3 comprises 17 residues.

The chain combines TRBV21-1 with TRBJ2-1. TRBV21-1 is assigned pseudogene status. The CDR3 covers 15 residues. CDR3: CASNKTHSSYNEQFF. DNA for the CDR3: TGTGCCAGCAACAAGACTCACAGCTCCTACAATGAGCAGTTCTTC.

The chain recombines TRBV28 with TRBJ1-1; unclear D gene. CDR1 is MDHEN and CDR2 is SYDVKM in the germline V gene. The V end lost 7 bases, the J end lost 1 base, and 16 bases lay between the germline ends. The CDR3 is 15 residues long. CDR3 protein: CASTFWGSRNTEAFF. The CDR3 region has the DNA TGTGCCAGCACTTTTTGGGGTTCGCGGAACACTGAAGCTTTCTTT.

V is TRBV2 and J is TRBJ2-1; D ambiguous. Trimming removed 4 bases at V and 4 bases at J, with 5 bases between. The length of the CDR3 is 12 residues. Per germline, CDR1 SNHLY and CDR2 FYNNEI. The CDR3 loop is CASSGLYNEQFF. The DNA for the CDR3 is TGTGCCAGCAGTGGGCTGTACAATGAGCAGTTCTTC.

The chain couples TRBV4-1 to TRBJ2-7, with a possible D match to TRBD1 (6 bases). Germline loops: CDR1 MGHRA, CDR2 YSYEKL. V was trimmed by 4 bases and J by 0 bases, leaving 13 bases between them. CDR3 length equals 15 residues. CDR3 DNA sequence: TGCGCCAGCAGCCCAGGGGCTGGCCTCTCCTACGAGCAGTACTTC. This codes for CASSPGAGLSYEQYF.

The CDR3 coding sequence is TGTGCCAGCAGGTGGGACAGGGGGCAGAACACTGAAGCTTTCTTT. Translation: CASRWDRGQNTEAFF. The V and J genes are TRBV28 and TRBJ1-1; 12 bases line up with TRBD1. J was trimmed by 1 base and V by 6 bases; bases with no gene match: 3. The V gene's germline CDR1 is MDHEN and CDR2 SYDVKM. This CDR3 has 15 amino acids.

The chain couples TRBV18 to TRBJ2-2; unclear D gene. The CDR3 covers 15 residues. Germline CDR1 and CDR2: KGHSH and LQKENI. Trimming took off 2 bases at V and 4 bases at J, with 11 bases between the two ends. The CDR3 is CASSPSWPGTGELFF. CDR3 bases: TGTGCCAGCTCACCATCCTGGCCGGGCACCGGGGAGCTGTTTTTT. Based on the CDR3 plus reference TRBV18 and TRBJ2-2, the full variable domain is NAGVMQNPRHLVRRRGQEARLRCSPMKGHSHVYWYRQLPEEGLKFMVYLQKENIIDESGMPKERFSAEFPKEGPSILRIQQVVRGDSAAYFCASSPSWPGTGELFFGEGSRLTVL.

This clone was seen a single time. The rearrangement links TRBV27 to TRBJ2-7; 10 nucleotides match TRBD2. The CDR3 is 14 residues long. Per the germline V gene, CDR1 is MNHEY and CDR2 is SMNVEV (reference sequence). The V gene end was trimmed by 8 bases and the J gene end by 3 bases; junction bases not matched to a gene: 7. CDR3 DNA sequence: TGTGCCAGCGCCTCCGGGACTAGCGACTACGAGCAGTACTTC. This gives the protein CASASGTSDYEQYF.

The chain combines TRBV19 with TRBJ2-1; no clear D. This CDR3 spans 12 amino acids. In germline, CDR1 is LNHDA, CDR2 SQIVND (reference sequence). Trimming stripped 3 bases from V and 6 bases from J, with 6 bases between. The CDR3 region is CASSIAINEQFF. The CDR3 DNA sequence: TGTGCCAGTAGTATTGCCATCAATGAGCAGTTCTTC.

The rearrangement links TRBV27 to TRBJ1-1; TRBD1 is a possible D gene (6 bases). The CDR3 spans 15 residues. The germline CDR1 and CDR2 sequences are MNHEY and SMNVEV (reference sequence). The V and J ends lost 5 bases and 4 bases respectively, with 17 bases between them. CDR3 sequence reads: CASSLTGLPGTEAFF. In nucleotides, the CDR3 is TGTGCCAGCAGTCTCACAGGGCTTCCGGGCACTGAAGCTTTCTTT.

This chain links TRBV6-5 with TRBJ2-3; the D gene is possibly TRBD2 (6 bases). CDR1 is MNHEY and CDR2 is SVGAGI in the germline V gene. The germline V and J ends were trimmed by 6 bases and 0 bases, with 13 bases remaining between them. The CDR3 runs to 15 residues. The CDR3 sequence: CASSSVGGSTDTQYF. The CDR3 region has the DNA TGTGCCAGCAGCTCGGTGGGGGGAAGCACAGATACGCAGTATTTT.

This clone has only a few counts. V is TRBV7-9 and J is TRBJ2-7; D could derive from TRBD1 or TRBD2 (5 bases each). The germline V gene encodes CDR1 SEHNR and CDR2 FQNEAQ (reference sequence). Trimming left V 0 bases short and J 13 bases short, with 13 bases between. The CDR3 has 12 residues. The CDR3 DNA reads as TGTGCCAGCAGCTTAGCGGGGGACCCCCGTTACTTC. Translated: CASSLAGDPRYF.